The T cell receptor beta chain described here comes from a study of cytomegalovirus exposure and HLA in healthy donors. The CDR3 loop spans 17 amino acids. From germline, CDR1 is MDHEN and CDR2 SYDVKM. Trimming took off 3 bases at V and 2 bases at J, with 17 bases between the two ends. Findings and limits, study-wide: Later analysis demonstrated an association between a missense DCLRE1C variant and TCR beta V- and J-gene trimming. Clonal expansion, a later analysis showed, was greater in HLA-associated TCR beta chains than in equally common others.

PCR involved 60 Vbeta and 13 Jbeta primers. Libraries were prepared by immunoSEQ multiplex PCR; TCRdb keeps only in-frame clonotypes and omits some of them. The sample contains approximately 97,000 clones, approximately 80% of which appear only once. This clone has more than one count but fewer than ten. Its antigen is not known. This receptor was identified in a woman aged 35 to 49 in good health and CMV-seropositive. This chain connects TRBV28 to TRBJ1-3; maybe TRBD1 (5 bases). Sequencing was carried out using PBMCs. DNA for the CDR3: TGTGCCAGCAGTTTGATTGGAGGAGGGGCTACTGGAAACACCATATATTTT. It specifies CASSLIGGGATGNTIYF.